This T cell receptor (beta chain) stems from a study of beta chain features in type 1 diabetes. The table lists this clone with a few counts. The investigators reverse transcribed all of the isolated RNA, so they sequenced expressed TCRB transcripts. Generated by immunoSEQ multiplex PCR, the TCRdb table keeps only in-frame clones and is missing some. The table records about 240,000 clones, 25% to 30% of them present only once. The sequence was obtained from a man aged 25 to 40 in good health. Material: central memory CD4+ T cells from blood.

CDR3 sequence reads: CASSSDTGNTIYF. The CDR3 region has the DNA TGTGCCAGCAGCTCGGACACCGGAAACACCATATATTTT. The chain joins TRBV5-4 to TRBJ1-3, with a possible D match to TRBD1 (5 bases). CDR1 and CDR2 (germline): SGHNT, YYREEE (reference sequence). The germline V and J ends were trimmed by 3 bases and 4 bases, with 8 bases remaining between them. The CDR3 length is 13 residues. Variable domain in full (rest from reference TRBV5-4 and TRBJ1-3): ETGVTQSPTHLIKTRGQQVTLRCSSQSGHNTVSWYQQALGQGPQFIFQYYREEENGRGNFPPRFSGLQFPNYSSELNVNALELDDSALYLCASSSDTGNTIYFGEGSWLTVV.